The entry that follows covers one T cell receptor beta chain sequence. This clonotype was picked up one time. The antigen it binds to is not known. Base qualities were left out, and no much larger clone turns up one base away. Evidence from a single read is weak. Peripheral blood CD8+ and CD4+ T cells from healthy donors, Susac syndrome patients and multiple sclerosis patients were profiled using high-throughput TCR beta sequencing. The Susac syndrome patients fulfilled recently defined diagnostic criteria for either definite or probable disease. Bulk CD8+ and CD4+ T cells were purified by magnetic negative isolation, while CD8+ TEMRA cells were enriched using FACS. Blood was collected in EDTA tubes and processed within 24 hours, with PBMCs isolated through density gradient centrifugation. PBMCs destined for TCR sequencing were cryopreserved in liquid nitrogen and later thawed in a 37 °C water bath. The sorted or isolated CD4+, CD8+ and CD8+ TEMRA cells reached a purity of at least 90%.

RNA was extracted using the RNeasy kit, and about 0.5 to 1 ug of the RNA was reverse transcribed with random hexamers. The immunoSEQ multiplex PCR assay, covering 54 Vbeta and 13 Jbeta segments, was used to amplify TCR beta CDR3 regions. Bias from PCR amplification was corrected by using a synthetic template baseline for primer optimization and for computational correction. As for the authors' bioinformatics: Only productive sequences were kept, with reads annotated to V, D and J genes according to IMGT and analyzed in immunoSEQ Analyzer. Clonality was calculated as one minus the Shannon entropy normalized by log2 of the number of productive unique sequences. Public and private clones were assessed among the 100 most prevalent clones of each patient and control. Clones were defined as Susac-specific if absent from the healthy and MS cohorts, from 1052 published viral clones and from other ImmuneACCESS disease sequences. The raw public data were reprocessed by TCRdb itself: fastp quality trimming at Q25, MiXCR clonotype calling, in-frame beta chains only. One record per CDR3 amino acid sequence lists the most common genes and DNA. The V and J calls shown here were made by TCRdb, not taken from the authors' results. For this sample there are tens of thousands of distinct CDR3 sequences; around 94% appear just once. The ten largest clones represent about 0.99% of the sample.

The source of the sample is a study of CD8 T cells in Susac syndrome (dated by TCRdb to about 2019). Study-wide context: Of the Susac syndrome patients who were sequenced, fewer than ten were in clinical remission while more than five had clinically active disease. The study used repertoire sequencing to test whether antigen drove CD8+ T cell activation and differentiation in Susac syndrome. At the time of blood withdrawal, Susac syndrome patients were either therapy-naive, taking corticosteroids (with some also receiving IVIg), or on IVIg alone. CD8+ T cell repertoire clonality was compared between some 12 healthy donors, approximately 14 Susac syndrome patients and around 15 multiple sclerosis patients.

General findings and caveats noted by the study authors: CD8+ repertoires in Susac syndrome showed clonal expansion, which was highest in CD8+ TEMRA cells and was greater in clinically active patients than in remitting patients. Roughly 17 and five Susac-specific public clones were found in the total CD8+ and CD8+ TEMRA repertoires, respectively. The number of individuals in the TCR sequencing and HLA analysis was recognized as being relatively small.

Sequencing was done on a sample of CD8+ T cells from PBMCs. This TCR was recovered from a human donor with Susac syndrome.

For the CDR3, the sequence is CASSSPDASYEQYF. The sequenced DNA: TGTGCCAGCAGCTCACCGGACGCCTCCTACGAGCAGTACTTC. This chain joins TRBV7-9 to TRBJ2-7, with the D segment identity uncertain. V drops 4 bases and J drops 0 bases, leaving 10 bases in between. The CDR3, from cysteine to phenylalanine, totals 14 residues. Solely the CDR3 DNA is kept, with 42 bases framed from the first base. According to the germline V gene (reference sequence), CDR1 reads SEHNR and CDR2 reads FQNEAQ.